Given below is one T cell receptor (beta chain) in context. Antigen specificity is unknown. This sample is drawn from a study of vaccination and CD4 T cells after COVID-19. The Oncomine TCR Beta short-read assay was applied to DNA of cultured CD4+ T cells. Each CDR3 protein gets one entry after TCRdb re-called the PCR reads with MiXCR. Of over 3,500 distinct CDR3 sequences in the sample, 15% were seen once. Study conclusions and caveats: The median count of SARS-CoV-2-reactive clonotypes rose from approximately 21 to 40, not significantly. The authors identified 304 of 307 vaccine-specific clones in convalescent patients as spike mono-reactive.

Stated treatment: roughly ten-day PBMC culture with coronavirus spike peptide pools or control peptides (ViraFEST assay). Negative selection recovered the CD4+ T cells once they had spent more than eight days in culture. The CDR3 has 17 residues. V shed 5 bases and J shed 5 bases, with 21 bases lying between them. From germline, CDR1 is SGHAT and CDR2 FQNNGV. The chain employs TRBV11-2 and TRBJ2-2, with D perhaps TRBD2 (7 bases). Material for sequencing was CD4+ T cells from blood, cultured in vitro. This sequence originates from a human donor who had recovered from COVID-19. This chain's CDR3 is CASSPHYKGGRTGELFF. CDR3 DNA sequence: TGTGCCAGCAGCCCCCATTACAAGGGGGGGCGAACCGGGGAGCTGTTTTTT.